Below are 21 T cell receptor beta chains sequenced from a single sample in a study of T cell changes during pregnancy in multiple sclerosis (dated by TCRdb to between 2018 and 2020). Libraries were constructed by the immunoSEQ multiplex PCR assay. Sourced from immuneACCESS, this table was stored by TCRdb with only in-frame sequences that have V and J called. A share of the clones is absent; for the studies checked, an unresolved V gene accounts for under half, and the remainder has no known explanation. The sample table lists approximately 10,000 clones, over 80% of them with a count of one. The ten largest clonotypes hold about a sixth of the sample. The source was CD8+ T cells from peripheral blood mononuclear cells, collected in the third trimester of pregnancy. All receptors derive from a female donor in good health, enrolled as a control in a pregnancy study.

This chain uses TRBV5-1 with TRBJ1-6, with no clear D. V shed 5 bases and J shed 8 bases, with 14 bases lying between them. This CDR3 comprises 14 residues. The germline V gene encodes CDR1 SGHRS and CDR2 YFSETQ. CDR3 region: CASRLRSGDSPLHF. The CDR3 DNA sequence: TGCGCCAGCAGGCTCAGGTCAGGCGATTCACCCCTCCACTTT.

A few counts support this clone. The chain links TRBV27 to TRBJ1-1, with D possibly TRBD1 on 5 matching bases. CDR1 is MNHEY and CDR2 is SMNVEV in the germline V gene (reference sequence). CDR3 length: 14 residues. Trimming stripped 6 bases from V and 4 bases from J, with 15 bases between. The CDR3, as DNA: TGTGCCAGCAGCCCCCAGGGCGGGAGCACTGAAGCTTTCTTT. Amino acids: CASSPQGGSTEAFF.

Sample share makes this clone medium-sized. The chain is built from TRBV6-6 and TRBJ1-2; no firm D call. The V end lost 8 bases, the J end lost 1 base, and 5 bases lay between the germline ends. Germline V CDR1 and CDR2: MNHNY, SVGAGI (reference sequence). This CDR3 has 11 residues. CDR3 sequence (DNA): TGTGCCAGCCAAAATAACTATGGCTACACCTTC. It codes for CASQNNYGYTF.

This clone has just a few counts. CDR3 amino acids: CASSEAPTGGTEAFF. The CDR3 DNA sequence: TGTGCCAGCAGTGAAGCCCCGACAGGGGGAACTGAAGCTTTCTTT. This chain connects TRBV6-1 to TRBJ1-1; 9 bases are a match to TRBD1. Germline values: CDR1 MNHNS, CDR2 SASEGT. Unmatched junction bases numbered 4, after V lost 0 bases and J lost 5 bases. The CDR3 loop spans 15 amino acids.

The genes are TRBV6-4 and TRBJ2-2, with 8 bases lining up with TRBD2. This CDR3 region has 15 residues. The J segment lost 0 bases and the V segment lost 7 bases, leaving 4 bases of the junction unmatched. Looked up from germline, CDR1 is MRHNA and CDR2 is SNTAGT. The CDR3 nucleotides read TGTGCCAGCACCCCGACTAGCGCGAACACCGGGGAGCTGTTTTTT. The encoded protein is CASTPTSANTGELFF.

This clone was seen just once. The V gene is TRBV5-6, the J gene TRBJ2-3; 7 bases fit TRBD1. The CDR3 covers 15 residues. Germline V gives CDR1 SGHDT, CDR2 YYEEEE. V lost 0 bases, J lost 4 bases, and 5 bases stayed unmatched. The CDR3 region is CASSLARGRADTQYF. The CDR3 region has the DNA TGTGCCAGCAGCTTGGCAAGGGGGCGAGCAGATACGCAGTATTTT.

The DNA for the CDR3 is TGTGCCAGCAGCGGGGGGCGTCCTGGCTACACCTTC. This sequence encodes CASSGGRPGYTF. The J gene is TRBJ1-2, the V gene TRBV6-1, with D perhaps TRBD1 (6 bases). Trimming pared 6 bases from V and 7 bases from J, leaving 12 bases between. Per the germline V gene, CDR1 is MNHNS and CDR2 is SASEGT. CDR3 size: 12 residues.

V is TRBV5-6 and J is TRBJ2-5; D gene uncertain. Trimming shortened V by 1 base and J by 4 bases, and 11 bases separated the two germline ends. Germline assignment: CDR1 SGHDT and CDR2 YYEEEE. The length of the CDR3 is 14 residues. The CDR3 DNA follows: TGTGCCAGCAGCTTGTGGCAGGTAGGAGAGACCCAGTACTTC. Residues: CASSLWQVGETQYF.

The chain employs TRBV6-4 and TRBJ2-1; 7 bases map to TRBD1. Trimming cost V 6 bases and J 3 bases; bases outside gene matches: 11. The germline CDR1 and CDR2 sequences are MRHNA and SNTAGT. CDR3 length: 16 amino acids. The CDR3 DNA follows: TGTGCCAGCAGCGCCTCCCGGACAGGCGACTACAATGAGCAGTTCTTC. This gives the protein CASSASRTGDYNEQFF.

This clone was picked up one time. The J gene is TRBJ1-5, the V gene TRBV6-4; D perhaps matches TRBD1 (6 bases). Germline V gene lookup returns CDR1 MRHNA and CDR2 SNTAGT. The CDR3 sequence is 14 residues long. Trimming removed 4 bases at V and 9 bases at J, with 16 bases between. The CDR3 sequence: CASSGTGQLGPQHF. CDR3 bases: TGTGCCAGCAGTGGTACAGGGCAGCTAGGGCCCCAGCATTTT.

The chain joins TRBV4-2 to TRBJ2-5; 13 nucleotides agree with TRBD2. The V segment lost 0 bases and the J segment 3 bases; nucleotides outside the gene matches: 10. This CDR3 has 19 residues. Per germline, CDR1 LGHNA and CDR2 YNFKEQ. The CDR3 DNA follows: TGTGCCAGCAGCCAAGATAGGCTTGGGACTAGCGGGGCCGAAGAGACCCAGTACTTC. Its translation: CASSQDRLGTSGAEETQYF.

This clone appeared once. This sequence joins TRBV7-2 and TRBJ1-2; 11 nucleotides match TRBD1. This CDR3 has 17 residues. The germline V gene has CDR1 SGHTA and CDR2 FQGNSA. V lost 4 bases to trimming and J lost 3 bases; unmatched junction nucleotides: 10. CDR3 residues: CASSSGTGGTGDYGYTF. The CDR3 DNA follows: TGTGCCAGCAGCTCCGGGACAGGGGGAACAGGGGACTATGGCTACACCTTC.

The chain joins TRBV7-2 to TRBJ2-7; 7 bases line up with TRBD2. After removal of 7 bases from V and 2 bases from J, the junction contained 17 bases not matched to a gene. This CDR3 contains 17 residues. Germline V gives CDR1 SGHTA, CDR2 FQGNSA. This CDR3 is CASTPNPWAGDPYEQYF. The DNA of the CDR3 is TGTGCCAGCACCCCAAACCCCTGGGCGGGAGACCCCTACGAGCAGTACTTC.

The J gene is TRBJ2-7, the V gene TRBV5-6, with 9 bases fitting TRBD1. Germline-derived CDR1 and CDR2 are SGHDT and YYEEEE. The CDR3 spans 15 residues. J gave up 3 bases and V 2 bases, and 6 bases lay outside the gene matches. This CDR3 reads CASSFDGQGSYEQYF. CDR3 DNA: TGTGCCAGCAGCTTCGACGGACAGGGGAGCTACGAGCAGTACTTC.

As for this clone: This same CDR3 is encoded by further DNA sequences in the sample. V usage is TRBV4-3 and J usage is TRBJ2-7; tentatively, D is TRBD2 (5 bases). Trimming cost V 2 bases and J 1 base, with 9 bases left between them. The CDR3 has 14 amino acids. Germline V gene data show CDR1 as LGHNA and CDR2 as YSLEER. The chain's CDR3 is CASSQSPGSYEQYF. In DNA, the CDR3 is TGCGCCAGCAGCCAATCCCCGGGATCCTACGAGCAGTACTTC.

This chain uses TRBV4-3 with TRBJ2-1; the match to TRBD2 covers 12 bases. Trimming cost V 0 bases and J 7 bases; bases outside gene matches: 7. The germline V gene has CDR1 LGHNA and CDR2 YSLEER. The CDR3 covers 17 residues. This CDR3 is CASSQDLRTSGGNEQFF. In nucleotides, the CDR3 is TGCGCCAGCAGCCAAGATCTACGCACTAGCGGGGGGAATGAGCAGTTCTTC.

The chain joins TRBV4-2 to TRBJ2-7; TRBD2 might be the D (6 bases). CDR1 is LGHNA, CDR2 YNFKEQ, per germline. The CDR3 is 16 residues long. V lost 0 bases and J 0 bases, leaving 12 bases between the germline ends. CDR3 protein: CASSQERGDPSYEQYF. DNA for the CDR3: TGTGCCAGCAGCCAAGAACGCGGGGACCCCTCCTACGAGCAGTACTTC.

The rearrangement uses TRBV6-1 and TRBJ2-2; TRBD1 matches at 8 bases. Germline V gene lookup returns CDR1 MNHNS and CDR2 SASEGT. The CDR3 has 16 amino acids. V lost 2 bases to trimming and J lost 3 bases; unmatched junction nucleotides: 5. The CDR3: CASSEWGRGHTGELFF. CDR3 in DNA: TGTGCCAGCAGTGAATGGGGCAGGGGGCACACCGGGGAGCTGTTTTTT.

The genes are TRBV20-1 and TRBJ2-7; D ambiguous. V lost 5 bases and J 6 bases, leaving 11 bases between the germline ends. The CDR3 is made up of 11 amino acids. Looked up from germline, CDR1 is DFQATT and CDR2 is SNEGSKA (reference sequence). Here the CDR3 DNA reads TGCAGTGCTGCCCCCTCGGGCGAGCAGTACTTC. Translating gives CSAAPSGEQYF.

The chain employs TRBV7-9 and TRBJ2-2; 7 bases fit TRBD1. Germline lookup yields CDR1 SEHNR and CDR2 FQNEAQ (reference sequence). The J segment lost 5 bases and the V segment lost 5 bases, leaving 8 bases of the junction unmatched. This CDR3 comprises 15 residues. The CDR3 region is CASSPAGTETGELFF. DNA for the CDR3: TGTGCCAGCAGCCCCGCCGGGACAGAAACCGGGGAGCTGTTTTTT. Full variable domain (rest looked up from reference TRBV7-9 and TRBJ2-2): DTGVSQNPRHKITKRGQNVTFRCDPISEHNRLYWYRQTLGQGPEFLTYFQNEAQLEKSRLLSDRFSAERPKGSFSTLEIQRTEQGDSAMYLCASSPAGTETGELFFGEGSRLTVL.

The chain carries TRBV14 and TRBJ2-1, with 10 positions matching TRBD1. The CDR3 sequence is 18 residues long. With 3 bases clipped from V and 2 bases from J, the junction kept 10 bases outside the gene matches. Germline V gene lookup returns CDR1 SGHDN and CDR2 FVKESK. Here the CDR3 DNA reads TGTGCCAGCAGCCAGCCGGGACAGGGGATCTCCCCCTACAATGAGCAGTTCTTC. Protein sequence: CASSQPGQGISPYNEQFF. The full variable domain, rest sourced from reference TRBV14 and TRBJ2-1, is EAGVTQFPSHSVIEKGQTVTLRCDPISGHDNLYWYRRVMGKEIKFLLHFVKESKQDESGMPNNRFLAERTGGTYSTLKVQPAELEDSGVYFCASSQPGQGISPYNEQFFGPGTRLTVL.